This TCR beta chain is drawn from a study of blood T cell repertoires in COVID-19. In the study overall: Spain, Italy and the United States supplied samples that represented acute and convalescent COVID-19. The analysed material was cDNA or gDNA that came from T cells, B-cell-depleted T cells, or PBMCs.

Assay: immunoSEQ multiplex PCR; the TCRdb copy retains only in-frame clones and omits some. The repertoire includes approximately 210,000 clones, approximately 90% of them detected once, and 4% to 5% sits in the top ten. CDR1 and CDR2 (germline): LGHDT, YNNKEL (reference sequence). Trimming stripped 1 base from V and 2 bases from J, with 15 bases between. The CDR3 sequence is 17 residues long. Input material: peripheral blood. The TCR comes from a human donor in a cohort sampled during active COVID-19. The V and J genes are TRBV3-1 (or the pseudogene TRBV3-2) and TRBJ1-5; perhaps TRBD1 as D (5 bases). The CDR3, as DNA: TGTGCCAGCAGCCAAGGCCTCGGGGGACCTGGCAATCAGCCCCAGCATTTT. Its translation: CASSQGLGGPGNQPQHF.